This record concerns one T cell receptor beta chain sequence. This sample was taken from a study of blood T cell repertoires in COVID-19. Study context: Samples representing acute and convalescent COVID-19 were sourced from the United States, Italy and Spain. PBMCs, B-cell-depleted T cells, or T cells provided the cDNA or gDNA that made up the material.

The assay was immunoSEQ multiplex PCR, and TCRdb's table has in-frame clones only and misses some. Among tens of thousands of clones listed, around 87% were seen once. The specimen was peripheral blood. The TCR originated in an elderly man with active or convalescent COVID-19.

The CDR3 nucleotides read TGCGCCAGCAGCTTGGGACGATCCACAGGGAATTCACCCCTCCACTTT. This codes for CASSLGRSTGNSPLHF. V and J are TRBV5-1 and TRBJ1-6, with D tentatively TRBD1 (6 bases). Germline V CDR1 and CDR2: SGHRS, YFSETQ. V was shortened by 0 bases and J by 7 bases, with 14 bases between the two germline ends. This CDR3 spans 16 amino acids.